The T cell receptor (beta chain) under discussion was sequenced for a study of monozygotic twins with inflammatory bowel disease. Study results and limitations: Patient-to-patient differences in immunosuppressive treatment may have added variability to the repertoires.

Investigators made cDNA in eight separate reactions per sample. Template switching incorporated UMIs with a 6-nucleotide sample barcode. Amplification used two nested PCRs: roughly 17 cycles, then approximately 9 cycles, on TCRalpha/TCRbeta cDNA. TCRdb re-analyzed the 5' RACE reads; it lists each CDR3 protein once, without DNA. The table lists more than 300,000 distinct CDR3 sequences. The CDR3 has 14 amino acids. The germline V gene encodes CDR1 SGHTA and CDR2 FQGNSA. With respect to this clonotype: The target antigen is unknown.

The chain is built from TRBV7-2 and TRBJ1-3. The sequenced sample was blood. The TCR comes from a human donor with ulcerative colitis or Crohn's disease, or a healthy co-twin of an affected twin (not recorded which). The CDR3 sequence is CASSLMESGNTIYF.